A selection of T cell receptor beta chains follows, all from one sample in a study of blood T cell repertoires in COVID-19. This table comes from immunoSEQ multiplex PCR, and its TCRdb copy is limited to in-frame clones, with some not included. The data hold approximately 150,000 clones, with 75% to 90% observed a single time. The sample comprised PBMCs or T cells enriched from blood (not recorded which). The receptors stem from a middle-aged woman who had been exposed to COVID-19. Both conserved end residues are part of each CDR3. A D gene is named only where the DNA matches it firmly. Some rows have no size entry. The others give once, few or many, or a class for an expanded clone.

CDR3 | DNA | size | D | V | length | J
CASSVGAGLSYNEQFF | TGTGCCAGCAGCGTAGGGGCGGGGCTTTCCTACAATGAGCAGTTCTTC | . | . | TRBV9 | 16 | TRBJ2-1
CASSPTGLAGVTGELFF | TGTGCCAGCAGCCCTACTGGACTAGCGGGAGTAACCGGGGAGCTGTTTTTT | . | TRBD2 | TRBV9 | 17 | TRBJ2-2
CASSQLAGAGVETQYF | TGTGCCAGCAGCCAACTAGCGGGAGCGGGGGTTGAGACCCAGTACTTC | . | TRBD2 | TRBV7-2 | 16 | TRBJ2-5
CASSLDGQGALNTQYF | TGCGCCAGCAGCTTGGACGGACAGGGGGCGTTGAATACGCAGTATTTT | . | TRBD1 | TRBV5-1 | 16 | TRBJ2-3
CASSQGTGRTDTQYF | TGTGCCAGCAGCCAAGGGACAGGGCGCACAGATACGCAGTATTTT | . | TRBD1 | TRBV3-1/TRBV3-2 | 15 | TRBJ2-3
CASSLDSPNTGELFF | TGTGCCAGCAGTTTGGACAGTCCGAACACCGGGGAGCTGTTTTTT | . | . | TRBV6-2/TRBV6-3 | 15 | TRBJ2-2
CASSLQRRGQGASSYNEQFF | TGTGCCAGCAGTTTACAACGTCGGGGACAGGGGGCGAGCTCCTACAATGAGCAGTTCTTC | . | TRBD1 | TRBV28 | 20 | TRBJ2-1
CASSSTGSPNYGYTF | TGCGCCAGCAGCTCGACAGGGTCCCCTAACTATGGCTACACCTTC | . | TRBD1 | TRBV5-1 | 15 | TRBJ1-2
CASSLGEGGLNNQPQHF | TGTGCCAGCAGCTTAGGGGAGGGCGGGCTAAACAATCAGCCCCAGCATTTT | once | . | TRBV7-9 | 17 | TRBJ1-5
CASSYSGTDNSPLHF | TGTGCCAGCAGTTACTCCGGGACAGATAATTCACCCCTCCACTTT | . | TRBD1 | TRBV6-6 | 15 | TRBJ1-6
CASSLTTGLTDTQYF | TGTGCCAGCAGCTTAACTACAGGGTTGACAGATACGCAGTATTTT | . | . | TRBV7-3 | 15 | TRBJ2-3
CASSPVANVLTF | TGTGCCAGCAGCCCTGTGGCCAACGTCCTGACTTTC | once | . | TRBV7-2 | 12 | TRBJ2-6
CASRQGSTNYGYTF | TGTGCCTCGAGACAGGGGTCGACTAACTATGGCTACACCTTC | . | TRBD1 | TRBV18 | 14 | TRBJ1-2
CATSRDPPTGRAEKLFF | TGTGCCACCAGCAGAGATCCCCCGACAGGACGGGCTGAAAAACTGTTTTTT | . | . | TRBV15 | 17 | TRBJ1-4
CASSLQGSSNQPQHF | TGTGCCAGCAGCTTGCAGGGTTCTAGCAATCAGCCCCAGCATTTT | . | . | TRBV7-2 | 15 | TRBJ1-5
CASSARGKGVTEAFF | TGTGCCAGTAGTGCCAGGGGCAAGGGGGTTACTGAAGCTTTCTTT | . | . | TRBV19 | 15 | TRBJ1-1
CASSLEAGGVREQYF | TGTGCCAGCAGCTTGGAGGCAGGGGGAGTCCGCGAGCAGTACTTC | . | TRBD1 | TRBV5-5 | 15 | TRBJ2-7
CASSVGATGFSYEQYF | TGTGCCAGCAGCGTAGGGGCGACAGGGTTCTCCTACGAGCAGTACTTC | . | TRBD1 | TRBV9 | 16 | TRBJ2-7
CASSVVRASEAFF | TGTGCCAGCAGCGTAGTCAGGGCTTCTGAAGCTTTCTTT | . | . | TRBV9 | 13 | TRBJ1-1
CASSPTAFTDTQYF | TGTGCCAGCAGCCCCACAGCCTTCACAGATACGCAGTATTTT | . | . | TRBV9 | 14 | TRBJ2-3
CSASSQGITDTQYF | TGCAGTGCTAGTAGTCAGGGAATCACAGATACGCAGTATTTT | . | . | TRBV20-1 | 14 | TRBJ2-3
CSAETSRYGYTF | TGCAGCGCTGAGACATCCCGCTATGGCTACACCTTC | once | . | TRBV29-1 | 12 | TRBJ1-2
CASSDLTTAGVNSPLHF | TGTGCCAGCAGTGACCTCACCACGGCAGGGGTCAATTCACCCCTCCACTTT | . | . | TRBV6-1 | 17 | TRBJ1-6
CASSLSTGNQPQHF | TGTGCCAGCAGTTTATCCACAGGTAATCAGCCCCAGCATTTT | . | . | TRBV28 | 14 | TRBJ1-5
CASSSGVQEGPNTGELFF | TGTGCCAGCAGCAGCGGCGTCCAAGAAGGTCCGAACACCGGGGAGCTGTTTTTT | . | . | TRBV21-1 | 18 | TRBJ2-2
CATSDFRQGVAEAFF | TGTGCCACCAGTGATTTCAGACAGGGTGTGGCTGAAGCTTTCTTT | . | TRBD1 | TRBV24-1 | 15 | TRBJ1-1
CASSRGGGVDEQFF | TGTGCCAGCAGCAGAGGCGGGGGAGTCGATGAGCAGTTCTTC | . | TRBD2 | TRBV5-4 | 14 | TRBJ2-1
CASSPRQGRNQPQHF | TGTGCCAGTAGTCCTAGACAGGGGCGCAATCAGCCCCAGCATTTT | once | TRBD1 | TRBV19 | 15 | TRBJ1-5
CASSPVETGVAQPQHF | TGTGCCAGCAGCCCGGTGGAGACAGGGGTCGCTCAGCCCCAGCATTTT | . | TRBD1 | TRBV7-9 | 16 | TRBJ1-5
CASSQRGGGRGQPQHF | TGTGCCAGCAGCCAAAGGGGCGGGGGCCGGGGGCAGCCCCAGCATTTT | . | . | TRBV5-6 | 16 | TRBJ1-5
CASSQVSAGAKNIQYF | TGTGCCAGCAGCCAAGTCTCGGCGGGAGCCAAAAACATTCAGTACTTC | . | . | TRBV3-1/TRBV3-2 | 16 | TRBJ2-4
CASSLVVRNSPLHF | TGTGCCAGCAGCTTAGTGGTCAGGAATTCACCCCTCCACTTT | . | . | TRBV11-2 | 14 | TRBJ1-6
CASAGTSGGTDTQYF | TGCGCCAGTGCCGGGACTAGCGGGGGGACCGATACGCAGTATTTT | . | TRBD2 | TRBV10-1 | 15 | TRBJ2-3
CAISEPQGDSYNEQFF | TGTGCCATCAGTGAGCCGCAGGGGGATTCCTACAATGAGCAGTTCTTC | . | TRBD1 | TRBV10-3 | 16 | TRBJ2-1
CASSEALRVGNTEAFF | TGTGCCAGCAGTGAAGCGCTTCGGGTTGGCAACACTGAAGCTTTCTTT | . | . | TRBV2 | 16 | TRBJ1-1
CASSWWGGGPDTEAFF | TGTGCCAGCAGCTGGTGGGGTGGGGGCCCGGACACTGAAGCTTTCTTT | . | . | TRBV5-6 | 16 | TRBJ1-1
CASSQTETDTQYF | TGCGCCAGCAGTCAGACAGAGACAGATACGCAGTATTTT | . | . | TRBV10-2 | 13 | TRBJ2-3
CASSARRDSGRADTQYF | TGTGCCAGCAGCGCCAGGAGGGATAGCGGGAGGGCGGATACGCAGTATTTT | . | TRBD2 | TRBV9 | 17 | TRBJ2-3
CSAGTGSHYTF | TGCAGTGCGGGGACAGGGAGCCACTACACCTTC | . | TRBD1 | TRBV20-1 | 11 | TRBJ1-2
CASSPGREKLFF | TGTGCCAGCAGCCCTGGGAGGGAAAAACTGTTTTTT | . | . | TRBV7-9 | 12 | TRBJ1-4
CASSQVQGAITEAFF | TGTGCCAGCAGTCAAGTACAGGGGGCGATCACTGAAGCTTTCTTT | . | TRBD1 | TRBV3-1/TRBV3-2 | 15 | TRBJ1-1
CASSWGRDRGRYEQYF | TGCGCCAGCAGCTGGGGCCGGGACAGGGGACGTTACGAGCAGTACTTC | . | TRBD1 | TRBV5-1 | 16 | TRBJ2-7
CASRRAGGPSETQYF | TGCGCCAGTCGAAGGGCGGGGGGGCCGAGTGAGACCCAGTACTTC | . | TRBD2 | TRBV5-1 | 15 | TRBJ2-5
CASSTGHFSGTEAFF | TGTGCCAGTAGTACTGGACATTTCTCGGGTACTGAAGCTTTCTTT | . | . | TRBV19 | 15 | TRBJ1-1
CASRRTGGSYGYTF | TGTGCCAGCAGAAGGACAGGGGGTTCTTATGGCTACACCTTC | few | TRBD1 | TRBV11-2 | 14 | TRBJ1-2
CASIPLAGGPSSYNEQFF | TGTGCCAGCATCCCTCTAGCGGGGGGCCCCAGCTCCTACAATGAGCAGTTCTTC | . | TRBD2 | TRBV27 | 18 | TRBJ2-1